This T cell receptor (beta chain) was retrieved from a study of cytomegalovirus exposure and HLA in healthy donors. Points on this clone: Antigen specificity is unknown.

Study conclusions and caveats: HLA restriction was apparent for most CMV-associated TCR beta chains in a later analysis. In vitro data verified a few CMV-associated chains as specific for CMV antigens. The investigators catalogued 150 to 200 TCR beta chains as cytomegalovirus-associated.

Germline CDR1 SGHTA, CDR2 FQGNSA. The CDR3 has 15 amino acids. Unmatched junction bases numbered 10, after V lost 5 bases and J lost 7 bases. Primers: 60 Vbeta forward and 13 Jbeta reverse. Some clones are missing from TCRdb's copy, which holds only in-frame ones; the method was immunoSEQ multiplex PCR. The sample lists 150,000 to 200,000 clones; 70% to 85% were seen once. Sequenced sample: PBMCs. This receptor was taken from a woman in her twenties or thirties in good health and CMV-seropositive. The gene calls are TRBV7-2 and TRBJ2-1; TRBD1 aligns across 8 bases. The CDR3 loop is CASSPNRDRRNEQFF. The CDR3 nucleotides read TGTGCCAGCAGCCCAAATAGGGACAGGAGGAATGAGCAGTTCTTC.